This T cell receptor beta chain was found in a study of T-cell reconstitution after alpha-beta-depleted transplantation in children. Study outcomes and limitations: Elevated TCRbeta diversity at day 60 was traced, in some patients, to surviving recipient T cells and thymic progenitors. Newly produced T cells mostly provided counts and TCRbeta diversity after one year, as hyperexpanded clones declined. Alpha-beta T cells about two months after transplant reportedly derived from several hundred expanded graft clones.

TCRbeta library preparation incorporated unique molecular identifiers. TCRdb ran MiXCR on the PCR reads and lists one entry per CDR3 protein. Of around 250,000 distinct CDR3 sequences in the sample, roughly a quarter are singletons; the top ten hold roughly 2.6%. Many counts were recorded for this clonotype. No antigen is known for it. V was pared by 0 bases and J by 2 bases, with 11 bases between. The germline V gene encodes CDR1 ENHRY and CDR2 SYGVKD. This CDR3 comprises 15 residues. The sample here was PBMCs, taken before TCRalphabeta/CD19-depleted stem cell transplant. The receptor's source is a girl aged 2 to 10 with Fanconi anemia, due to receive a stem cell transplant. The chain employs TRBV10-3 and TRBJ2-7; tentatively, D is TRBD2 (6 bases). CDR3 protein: CAISESQEGTYEQYF. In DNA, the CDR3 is TGTGCCATCAGTGAGTCGCAGGAGGGGACCTACGAGCAGTACTTC.